The table lists the clone carrying this T cell receptor beta chain with a few counts. This entry comes from a study of blood T cell repertoires in COVID-19. Study-level background: Whether acute or convalescent, the COVID-19 samples came from the United States, Italy and Spain. Sources were T cells, B-cell-depleted T cells, or PBMCs; the material itself was cDNA or gDNA.

Looked up from germline, CDR1 is MDHEN and CDR2 is SYDVKM. V lost 2 bases and J 0 bases, leaving 10 bases between the germline ends. The length of the CDR3 is 15 residues. Authors' methods: Using reference gene primer amplification, nucleated cell counts were estimated. The data were produced by immunoSEQ multiplex PCR, yet TCRdb's version contains in-frame clones alone and is incomplete. V and J calls and clone size are given by that table; D and trimming were obtained from the DNA. The table lists a few hundred thousand clones, roughly 80% of them singletons. The J gene is TRBJ1-1, the V gene TRBV28; no clear D. The sequence came from a woman of 80 years or more with acute or convalescent COVID-19. The sample comprised peripheral blood. DNA of the CDR3: TGTGCCAGCAGTTTAGCAGGAAACATGAACACTGAAGCTTTCTTT. Protein product: CASSLAGNMNTEAFF.